These 11 T cell receptor beta chains originate from one sample sequenced in a study of blood T cell repertoires in COVID-19. Sequencing used immunoSEQ multiplex PCR; TCRdb keeps in-frame clones, though not all of them. Here the sample spans over 30,000 clones, 80% to 90% being singletons. The sequenced material came from peripheral blood. Every receptor here comes from a woman between 70 and 85 years old with active COVID-19.

V and J are TRBV6-6 and TRBJ2-3, with D tentatively TRBD2 (7 bases). From germline, CDR1 is MNHNY and CDR2 SVGAGI (reference sequence). Deletions cut 4 bases from V and 0 bases from J, with 11 bases between. This CDR3 contains 15 residues. CDR3 in DNA: TGTGCCAGCAGTTCACGGGGGGCCAGCACAGATACGCAGTATTTT. Its translation is CASSSRGASTDTQYF.

The chain links TRBV11-3 to TRBJ2-5; 11 bases agree with TRBD2. Looked up from germline, CDR1 is SGHNT and CDR2 is YENEEA. This CDR3 region has 17 residues. V dropped 1 base and J dropped 4; count of bases not matched to a gene: 8. CDR3 loop: CASSLALLAGEGETQYF. The DNA for the CDR3 is TGTGCCAGCAGCTTAGCACTACTAGCGGGGGAAGGAGAGACCCAGTACTTC. Combining the CDR3 with reference TRBV11-3 and TRBJ2-5 gives the whole variable domain EAGVVQSPRYKIIEKKQPVAFWCNPISGHNTLYWYLQNLGQGPELLIRYENEEAVDDSQLPKDRFSAERLKGVDSTLKIQPAELGDSAVYLCASSLALLAGEGETQYFGPGTRLLVL.

V gene TRBV4-1 combines with J gene TRBJ2-3, with 10 bases matching TRBD2. The CDR3 spans 16 residues. Trimming at V came to 4 bases and at J to 2 bases, leaving 6 bases not matched to a gene. Germline V gene sequence: CDR1 MGHRA, CDR2 YSYEKL. CDR3 sequence reads: CASSRATSGVTDTQYF. The CDR3 DNA sequence: TGCGCCAGCAGCCGAGCCACTAGCGGGGTCACAGATACGCAGTATTTT.

This chain joins TRBV3-1 (or the pseudogene TRBV3-2) and TRBJ2-7; TRBD1 agrees at 8 bases. Looked up from germline, CDR1 is LGHDT and CDR2 is YNNKEL (reference sequence). After removal of 1 base from V and 1 base from J, the junction contained 3 bases not matched to a gene. The CDR3 is 15 residues long. CDR3: CASSQATGGSYEQYF. The CDR3 DNA reads as TGTGCCAGCAGCCAAGCAACAGGGGGGTCCTACGAGCAGTACTTC.

This chain uses TRBV28 with TRBJ2-7; D possibly corresponds to TRBD1 (6 bases). Germline CDR1 MDHEN, CDR2 SYDVKM. Trimming pared 3 bases from V and 3 bases from J, leaving 12 bases between. The CDR3 runs 14 residues. Here the CDR3 reads CASSLMTGFYEQYF. The DNA of the CDR3 is TGTGCCAGCAGTTTGATGACAGGATTCTACGAGCAGTACTTC.

The chain recombines TRBV3-1 (or the pseudogene TRBV3-2) with TRBJ2-3; 7 nucleotides align to TRBD2. V was pared by 4 bases and J by 4 bases, with 8 bases of the junction left unmatched. This CDR3 contains 15 residues. Germline V CDR1 and CDR2: LGHDT, YNNKEL (reference sequence). In DNA form, the CDR3 reads TGTGCCAGCAGCCCCCCCTTGGGGGGGTCAGATACGCAGTATTTT. Translation gives CASSPPLGGSDTQYF.

The chain employs TRBV7-2 and TRBJ2-2, with TRBD1 matching over 11 bases. The CDR3 covers 16 residues. The germline V gene encodes CDR1 SGHTA and CDR2 FQGNSA. V trimming: 1 base; J trimming: 4 bases; junction bases outside the gene matches: 2. The CDR3 DNA is TGTGCCAGCAGCTTAGGGGGGACAGGGGGCACCGGGGAGCTGTTTTTT. Amino acids: CASSLGGTGGTGELFF.

The V and J genes are TRBV7-3 and TRBJ2-7; 12 bases agree with TRBD1. The CDR3 length is 14 residues. Germline lookup yields CDR1 SGHTA and CDR2 FQGTGA. The V segment lost 5 bases and the J segment 12 bases; nucleotides outside the gene matches: 11. CDR3 sequence reads: CASSPTPGQGALYF. CDR3 coding DNA: TGTGCCAGCAGCCCCACCCCGGGACAGGGGGCCTTGTACTTC.

The V call is TRBV9, the J call TRBJ2-1; 10 bases fit TRBD2. CDR3 length equals 15 residues. With V trimmed by 0 bases and J by 7 bases, 4 bases remained unmatched. From germline, CDR1 is SGDLS and CDR2 YYNGEE. This chain's CDR3 is CASSVESGGVNEQFF. The CDR3 DNA sequence: TGTGCCAGCAGCGTAGAAAGCGGGGGGGTAAATGAGCAGTTCTTC.

Written as DNA, the CDR3 is TGTGCCAGCAGCTTGGGTCGCAGGGGCGGTTCACCCCTCCACTTT. This sequence encodes CASSLGRRGGSPLHF. J is TRBJ1-6 and V is TRBV5-6; TRBD1 might be the D (6 bases). Trimming cost V 0 bases and J 9 bases, with 13 bases left between them. The CDR3 consists of 15 residues. CDR1 and CDR2 (germline): SGHDT, YYEEEE.

The chain uses TRBV5-1 and TRBJ1-2; 9 nucleotides line up with TRBD1. Trimming cost V 9 bases and J 4 bases; bases outside gene matches: 13. Germline V CDR1 and CDR2: SGHRS, YFSETQ. This CDR3 region has 15 residues. CDR3 DNA: TGCGCCACCGGGACAGGGTCTACCGGGGTCTATGGCTACACCTTC. Its translation: CATGTGSTGVYGYTF.